These T cell receptor beta chains were read from a single sample in a study of Ad26.COV2.S vaccination and SARS-CoV-2 variants. Generated by immunoSEQ multiplex PCR, the TCRdb table keeps only in-frame clones and is missing some. Of about 480,000 clones listed, roughly 89% are singletons. The sequences come from peripheral blood, collected in a trial of Ad26.COV2.S vaccine versus placebo. The receptors stem from a person aged 18 to 65 who received the Ad26.COV2.S COVID-19 vaccine or a placebo. Each CDR3 is given with its conserved first and last residue. A D gene is named only where the DNA matches it firmly. Rows may omit the clone size; those that give it use once, few, many or a size class.

>TRBV19|TRBJ1-2|TRBD1|.
TGTGCCAGTAGTACAGGGGGCGCGTTTGGCTACACCTTC
CASSTGGAFGYTF
>TRBV7-3|TRBJ1-1|.|few
TGTGCCAGCAGCCTCCGCGTCACTGAAGCTTTCTTT
CASSLRVTEAFF
>TRBV6-5|TRBJ1-5|TRBD1|.
TGTGCCAGCAGGCAGGGACAGGGGCATCAGCCCCAGCATTTT
CASRQGQGHQPQHF
>TRBV18|TRBJ2-1|.|.
TGTGCCAGCTCACCGTTGGCAGCAAGTACCGATGAGCAGTTCTTC
CASSPLAASTDEQFF
>TRBV7-2|TRBJ2-7|.|once
TGTGCCAGCAGCCACAGCCCAGGTTCCTACGAGCAGTACTTC
CASSHSPGSYEQYF
>TRBV29-1|TRBJ1-1|.|.
TGCAGCGTCCCGGGAGCGGGGAACACTGAAGCTTTCTTT
CSVPGAGNTEAFF
>TRBV12-3/TRBV12-4|TRBJ2-7|.|.
TGTGCCAGCACCCTTGGGGGAGAGCAGTACTTC
CASTLGGEQYF
>TRBV5-1|TRBJ1-4|TRBD1|.
TGCGCCAGCAGCTTAGGGACAGGGTTAAATGAAAAACTGTTTTTT
CASSLGTGLNEKLFF
>TRBV14|TRBJ2-1|TRBD1|.
TGTGCCAGCAGCCCCGTTGACAGGGGGGGCTACAATGAGCAGTTCTTC
CASSPVDRGGYNEQFF
>TRBV25-1|TRBJ1-1|.|once
TGTGCCAGCATTAAAAACACTGAAGCTTTCTTT
CASIKNTEAFF
>TRBV5-1|TRBJ1-1|.|.
TGCGCCAGCAGCTTGGACAGTGGGCCTCAGGCCGCTTTCTTT
CASSLDSGPQAAFF
>TRBV5-4|TRBJ2-4|.|.
TGTGCCAGCAGCGGGGCCGGGAACATTCAGTACTTC
CASSGAGNIQYF
>TRBV18|TRBJ2-7|TRBD1|.
TGTGCCAGCTCACCAGGACAGGGGGGACCCTACGAGCAGTACTTC
CASSPGQGGPYEQYF
>TRBV9|TRBJ1-2|.|once
TGTGCCAGCAGCCTAAGGGAGACCTTCTCCTATGGCTACACCTTC
CASSLRETFSYGYTF
>TRBV7-3|TRBJ1-1|TRBD1|.
TGTGCCAGCAGCTTAAAGGAGCACAGGGGGAACACTGAAGCTTTCTTT
CASSLKEHRGNTEAFF
>TRBV19|TRBJ2-3|.|.
TGTGCCAGTAGTATACAAAACACAGATACGCAGTATTTT
CASSIQNTDTQYF
>TRBV9|TRBJ1-6|.|.
TGTGCCAGCAGCGAGAGCGCAGGGCGCCTAAATTCACCCCTCCACTTT
CASSESAGRLNSPLHF
>TRBV21-1|TRBJ2-7|.|.
TGTGCCAGCATCGACAGCTACGAGCAGTACTTC
CASIDSYEQYF
>TRBV10-3|TRBJ2-2|TRBD1|few
TGTGCCATCAGTGAACAGGGGGCGAACACCGGGGAGCTGTTTTTT
CAISEQGANTGELFF
>TRBV18|TRBJ1-5|TRBD1|.
TGTGCCAGCTCGCCCGGGACAGGGAGCCAGCCCCAGCATTTT
CASSPGTGSQPQHF
>TRBV21-1|TRBJ2-7|.|once
TGTGCCAGCAGCAAGGGCCTCCTTGCGGGACGGGTCTACGAGCAGTACTTC
CASSKGLLAGRVYEQYF
>TRBV28|TRBJ1-6|.|.
TGTGCCAGCAGTTTACAGGGACCCTATAATTCACCCCTCCACTTT
CASSLQGPYNSPLHF
>TRBV9|TRBJ2-1|TRBD2|.
TGTGCCAGCAGCCCGGGACTAGCGGGAGGTTATGAGCAGTTCTTC
CASSPGLAGGYEQFF
>TRBV5-4|TRBJ2-3|TRBD2|few
TGTGCCAGCAGCTTGGCACTAGCGGGAGTCACAGATACGCAGTATTTT
CASSLALAGVTDTQYF
>TRBV4-3|TRBJ2-2|.|.
TGCGCCAGCAGCCAAGATCTGGGAGACACCGGGGAGCTGTTTTTT
CASSQDLGDTGELFF
>TRBV9|TRBJ1-3|.|.
TGTGCCAGCAGCGAGGGGCAAGCTGGAAACACCATATATTTT
CASSEGQAGNTIYF
>TRBV27|TRBJ1-4|.|.
TGTGCCAGCAGTTTCCAGGGGACTAATGAAAAACTGTTTTTT
CASSFQGTNEKLFF
>TRBV30|TRBJ2-6|.|.
TGTGCCTGGAGTCCCCAAGGGGCCTCTGGGGCCAACGTCCTGACTTTC
CAWSPQGASGANVLTF
>TRBV30|TRBJ1-6|.|few
TGTGCCTGGAGTGTTGTTCATGGGGGTTCACCCCTCCACTTT
CAWSVVHGGSPLHF
>TRBV28|TRBJ1-1|.|.
TGTGCCAGCAGTTTCCTCCGGGTCGGGGGGACCTATGCTTTCTTT
CASSFLRVGGTYAFF
>TRBV9|TRBJ1-1|.|.
TGTGCCAGCAGCGTAGGTGGTCTTGGGACTGAAGCTTTCTTT
CASSVGGLGTEAFF
>TRBV9|TRBJ1-2|.|once
TGTGCCAGCAGCCCAGCATCTGCCCTGGGTGGCTACACCTTC
CASSPASALGGYTF
>TRBV5-4|TRBJ2-1|.|.
TGTGCCAGCAGCCGGGTCCTGAGAATCGATGAGCAGTTCTTC
CASSRVLRIDEQFF
>TRBV6-2/TRBV6-3|TRBJ2-7|.|.
TGTGCCAGCAGTTTCGACCGGGACCGATCCCTTGGCGAGCAGTACTTC
CASSFDRDRSLGEQYF
>TRBV28|TRBJ1-2|TRBD1|.
TGTGCCAGCAGTTCGACAGGGATGAGCTATGGCTACACCTTC
CASSSTGMSYGYTF
>TRBV2|TRBJ2-1|TRBD2|.
TGTGCCAGCAGTCCTAACGGACTAGGAGACAATGAGCAGTTCTTC
CASSPNGLGDNEQFF